This TCR beta chain was sequenced during a study of blood T cell repertoires in COVID-19. Study overall: Samples taken during acute and convalescent COVID-19 were collected in the United States, Italy and Spain.

Germline-derived CDR1 and CDR2 are SGHAT and FQNNGV. Unmatched junction bases numbered 4, after V lost 1 base and J lost 2 bases. The CDR3 is 15 amino acids. Study processing details: Reference gene primer amplification yielded estimated nucleated cell counts. Method: immunoSEQ multiplex PCR; TCRdb's copy keeps in-frame clones and lacks some. V and J calls and clone size follow that table, whereas D and trimming were derived from the DNA. Of approximately 54,000 clones detected, roughly four fifths appear once; the ten largest clones hold about 5.3%. This clone was observed a handful of times. The clonotype comes from an older woman with acute or convalescent COVID-19. Sequenced: peripheral blood. The chain is built from TRBV11-2 and TRBJ1-1, with 7 nucleotides matching TRBD1. In DNA, the CDR3 is TGTGCCAGCAGCTTAGTCACAGGGGCCAACACTGAAGCTTTCTTT. Amino acids: CASSLVTGANTEAFF.